The 10 T cell receptor beta chains below all came from one sample that was sequenced in a study of graft-versus-host responses after intestinal transplantation. Clones were read by immunoSEQ multiplex PCR, and TCRdb kept only the in-frame ones, dropping some. The repertoire has 93,000 or so clones, roughly 93% of them found once; the top ten carry under 1.5%. These receptors have no identified antigens. Sample: unstimulated CD8+ T cells sorted from spleen or lymph node cells, taken before intestinal transplant. The receptor source for this set is a human donor who received an intestinal transplant.

J is TRBJ2-7 and V is TRBV7-9; D ambiguous. Germline V gene lookup returns CDR1 SEHNR and CDR2 FQNEAQ (reference sequence). V was shortened by 4 bases and J by 6 bases, with 13 bases between the two germline ends. The CDR3 sequence is 13 residues long. The CDR3 nucleotides are TGTGCCAGCAGCTCGGACCTTTCGGTCGAGCAGTACTTC. This gives the protein CASSSDLSVEQYF.

This clone was detected only once. The chain links TRBV2 to TRBJ1-5; D may be TRBD1 (5 bases). The V gene's germline CDR1 is SNHLY and CDR2 FYNNEI. The CDR3 contains 15 residues. V lost 3 bases and J lost 9, with 18 bases in between. The CDR3 protein is CASSDWDGPLRPQHF. The CDR3 DNA is TGTGCCAGCAGTGACTGGGACGGACCTTTGAGGCCCCAGCATTTT.

The V gene is TRBV4-1, the J gene TRBJ2-1; D remains ambiguous. Germline loops: CDR1 MGHRA, CDR2 YSYEKL. Trimming took off 5 bases at V and 5 bases at J, with 10 bases between the two ends. This CDR3 has 13 residues. This CDR3 reads CASSSVANNEQFF. In nucleotides, the CDR3 is TGCGCCAGCAGCTCAGTGGCTAACAATGAGCAGTTCTTC.

The chain carries TRBV7-3 and TRBJ2-5; tentative D call: TRBD2 (6 bases). There are 13 residues in the CDR3. The V and J ends lost 4 bases and 4 bases respectively, with 10 bases between them. Per germline, CDR1 SGHTA and CDR2 FQGTGA. CDR3 in DNA: TGTGCCAGCAGCTCGGGACTTACAGAGACCCAGTACTTC. Translated, it gives CASSSGLTETQYF.

As to this clone: The sample has other DNA sequences that encode this CDR3 too. The chain is built from TRBV19 and TRBJ1-1, with D unresolved. Between the trimmed V and J ends, which lost 6 bases and 0 bases, there was a span of 8 bases. Germline CDR1 and CDR2: LNHDA and SQIVND (reference sequence). This CDR3 is 13 amino acids long. The CDR3, as DNA: TGTGCCAGTAGCCTGTCATTGAACACTGAAGCTTTCTTT. The encoded protein is CASSLSLNTEAFF.

The CDR3 loop reads CASSQIAAGQGIGGNQPQHF. The CDR3, as DNA: TGCGCCAGCAGCCAAATAGCCGCGGGACAGGGAATCGGTGGTAATCAGCCCCAGCATTTT. This chain uses TRBV4-1 with TRBJ1-5; 9 positions match TRBD1. The V and J ends lost 2 bases and 4 bases, in that order; junction bases with no gene match: 18. The length of the CDR3 is 20 residues. The germline V gene encodes CDR1 MGHRA and CDR2 YSYEKL.

The rearrangement uses TRBV6-1 and TRBJ2-2; D is unclear. The ends were cut back, 6 bases at V and 0 bases at J, with 8 bases in the middle. The CDR3 totals 14 residues. Germline V lookup: CDR1 MNHNS, CDR2 SASEGT. CDR3 sequence reads: CASRIGPNTGELFF. Written as DNA, the CDR3 is TGTGCCAGCAGAATTGGTCCGAACACCGGGGAGCTGTTTTTT.

This chain uses TRBV27 with TRBJ2-2; the D is unclear. The V and J ends lost 2 bases and 4 bases respectively, with 5 bases between them. Germline CDR1 reads MNHEY; CDR2 reads SMNVEV (reference sequence). CDR3 size: 13 residues. CDR3 sequence reads: CASSLMATGELFF. The DNA of the CDR3 is TGTGCCAGCAGTTTAATGGCCACCGGGGAGCTGTTTTTT.

This chain uses TRBV6-1 with TRBJ1-2; D not certain. V was trimmed by 5 bases and J by 6 bases, leaving 13 bases between them. Germline CDR1 reads MNHNS; CDR2 reads SASEGT. There are 13 residues in the CDR3. The CDR3 nucleotides read TGTGCCAGCAGTTCTCACCCGACTGATGGCTACACCTTC. Translating gives CASSSHPTDGYTF.

The chain couples TRBV7-2 to TRBJ2-7; D uncertain. Looked up from germline, CDR1 is SGHTA and CDR2 is FQGNSA. V lost 6 bases and J lost 3, with 12 bases in between. The CDR3 is made up of 13 amino acids. Here the CDR3 DNA reads TGTGCCAGCAGGCACGGGTCCCTCTACGAGCAGTACTTC. Translated, it gives CASRHGSLYEQYF. The whole variable domain, filled in from reference TRBV7-2 and TRBJ2-7, reads GAGVSQSPSNKVTEKGKDVELRCDPISGHTALYWYRQSLGQGLEFLIYFQGNSAPDKSGLPSDRFSAERTGGSVSTLTIQRTQQEDSAVYLCASRHGSLYEQYFGPGTRLTVT.